Each of the 15 T cell receptor beta chains below was sequenced from the same sample in a study of cytomegalovirus exposure and HLA in healthy donors. PCR amplification relied on 60 Vbeta primers (plus 13 Jbeta primers). Here immunoSEQ multiplex PCR was the method, and the copy in TCRdb shows in-frame clones only, minus some. The sample records 150,000 to 250,000 clones, 65% to 80% being singletons. The sample comprised PBMCs. The receptor set was obtained from a woman aged 25 to 39 in good health and CMV-seropositive.

The sample holds one count of this clone. The chain has TRBV7-2 and TRBJ1-1, with D unclear. Germline assignment: CDR1 SGHTA and CDR2 FQGNSA. This CDR3 is built from 14 residues. The V end lost 5 bases, the J end lost 1 base, and 11 bases lay between the germline ends. CDR3 protein: CASSPQEGNTEAFF. CDR3 sequence (DNA): TGTGCCAGCAGCCCTCAGGAGGGGAACACTGAAGCTTTCTTT. Complete variable domain (other parts from reference TRBV7-2 and TRBJ1-1): GAGVSQSPSNKVTEKGKDVELRCDPISGHTALYWYRQSLGQGLEFLIYFQGNSAPDKSGLPSDRFSAERTGGSVSTLTIQRTQQEDSAVYLCASSPQEGNTEAFFGQGTRLTVV.

The rearrangement uses TRBV15 and TRBJ2-7; TRBD1 is a possible D gene (7 bases). The germline V gene encodes CDR1 LNHNV and CDR2 YYDKDF (reference sequence). The V end was cut by 2 bases, the J end by 4 bases, with 12 bases between. The CDR3 runs 14 residues. The CDR3 here is CATSRRGTAYEQYF. The CDR3 DNA is TGTGCCACCAGCAGACGCGGGACAGCTTACGAGCAGTACTTC.

The chain employs TRBV5-5 and TRBJ1-1; D is perhaps TRBD1 (6 bases). Per the germline V gene, CDR1 is SGHKS and CDR2 is YYEKEE (reference sequence). V was cut by 1 base and J by 1 base, with 8 bases left in between. CDR3 size: 14 residues. CDR3 loop: CASSLRGGNTEAFF. DNA for the CDR3: TGTGCCAGCAGCTTGAGGGGGGGGAACACTGAAGCTTTCTTT.

J is TRBJ1-1 and V is TRBV5-5; D may be TRBD1 (6 bases). Germline V gene sequence: CDR1 SGHKS, CDR2 YYEKEE (reference sequence). This CDR3 is built from 16 residues. V dropped 0 bases and J dropped 4 bases, with 16 bases sitting between them. CDR3 region: CASSLAGGPLSTEAFF. The CDR3 DNA reads as TGTGCCAGCAGCTTGGCGGGGGGGCCCCTATCCACTGAAGCTTTCTTT.

The rearrangement uses TRBV23-1 and TRBJ2-2; D may be TRBD1 (5 bases). TRBV23-1 is marked as an open reading frame, function uncertain. The ends were cut back, 3 bases at V and 1 base at J, with 9 bases in the middle. This CDR3 is built from 15 residues. The CDR3 coding sequence is TGCGCCAGCAGTCAGGAAACAGGGAACACCGGGGAGCTGTTTTTT. Translation: CASSQETGNTGELFF.

The genes are TRBV29-1 and TRBJ2-1, with 10 bases matching TRBD2. From germline, CDR1 is SQVTM and CDR2 ANQGSEA. The CDR3 loop spans 13 amino acids. Trimming removed 8 bases from V and 9 bases from J; junction bases left unmatched: 10. In nucleotides, the CDR3 is TGCAGCTCGTGTAGGGCTAGCGGGAGTGAGCAGTTCTTC. Encoded protein: CSSCRASGSEQFF.

The J gene is TRBJ2-1, the V gene TRBV15; possible D gene TRBD2, 5 bases. This CDR3 is built from 16 residues. V was pared by 3 bases and J by 1 base, with 13 bases between. Germline lookup yields CDR1 LNHNV and CDR2 YYDKDF (reference sequence). The CDR3 DNA sequence: TGTGCCACCAGCAGCTCCCGGAGGTTGTCCTACAATGAGCAGTTCTTC. It encodes CATSSSRRLSYNEQFF.

This rearrangement joins TRBV6-1 to TRBJ2-1; 11 bases match TRBD2. V shed 4 bases, J shed 8 bases, and the junction held 4 bases outside the gene matches. The CDR3 has 14 residues. Germline V gene data show CDR1 as MNHNS and CDR2 as SASEGT. CDR3 DNA: TGTGCCAGCAGTGGACTAGCGGGGAGCGATGAGCAGTTCTTC. Protein: CASSGLAGSDEQFF.

This sequence joins TRBV9 and TRBJ2-1; weak D call: TRBD2 (6 bases). The CDR3 length is 15 residues. The V gene's germline CDR1 is SGDLS and CDR2 YYNGEE. The ends were cut back, 3 bases at V and 4 bases at J, with 14 bases in the middle. CDR3 protein: CASSELGGLYNEQFF. The CDR3 bases are TGTGCCAGCAGCGAGTTGGGGGGTCTGTACAATGAGCAGTTCTTC.

V and J are TRBV29-1 and TRBJ2-3, with TRBD2 matching over 12 bases. This CDR3 region has 15 residues. In germline, CDR1 is SQVTM, CDR2 ANQGSEA. The trim removed 1 base at V and 6 bases at J, leaving 5 bases unmatched. For the CDR3, the DNA is TGCAGCGTTGAAGGTACTAGCGGGGGGCCCGATACGCAGTATTTT. Encoded protein: CSVEGTSGGPDTQYF.

The V and J genes are TRBV9 and TRBJ2-7; no reliable D call. The CDR3 extends over 14 amino acids. CDR1 SGDLS and CDR2 YYNGEE come from the germline V gene. Between the trimmed V and J ends, which lost 0 bases and 2 bases, there was a span of 9 bases. Written as DNA, the CDR3 is TGTGCCAGCAGCGTAGATCCTAGAACCTACGAGCAGTACTTC. This sequence encodes CASSVDPRTYEQYF.

V is TRBV25-1 and J is TRBJ2-5, with D uncertain. Germline V CDR1 and CDR2: MGHDK, SYGVNS. V lost 3 bases to trimming and J lost 5 bases, with 10 bases between them. This CDR3 has 13 residues. CDR3 region: CASSETLEETQYF. The CDR3 DNA follows: TGTGCCAGCAGTGAGACCTTGGAGGAGACCCAGTACTTC.

The chain employs TRBV11-2 and TRBJ2-3; tentatively, D is TRBD2 (5 bases). The length of the CDR3 is 13 residues. Germline-derived CDR1 and CDR2 are SGHAT and FQNNGV. The germline V and J ends were trimmed by 6 bases and 5 bases, with 12 bases remaining between them. The CDR3 is CASSSIGVDTQYF. The CDR3, as DNA: TGTGCCAGCAGTTCAATCGGGGTAGATACGCAGTATTTT.

V is TRBV11-3 and J is TRBJ2-3, with 7 positions matching TRBD1. CDR1 is SGHNT, CDR2 YENEEA, per germline. The CDR3 is 13 residues long. The trim removed 5 bases at V and 3 bases at J, leaving 2 bases unmatched. The CDR3 sequence: CASSTDRTDTQYF. As DNA, the CDR3 is TGTGCCAGCAGCACGGACAGGACAGATACGCAGTATTTT.

The chain joins TRBV4-1 to TRBJ2-2; possibly TRBD2 for D (6 bases). V was pared by 4 bases and J by 4 bases, with 13 bases between. The CDR3 has 15 amino acids. The germline V gene encodes CDR1 MGHRA and CDR2 YSYEKL. DNA for the CDR3: TGCGCCAGCAGCCGGGTTGGGGGAGGCACCGGGGAGCTGTTTTTT. This sequence encodes CASSRVGGGTGELFF.